This T cell receptor (beta chain) was captured by sequencing in a study of identical twins. Points from the study as a whole: Beta clonotypes that were abundant in cord blood contained fewer insertions, a pattern absent from memory repertoires.

TCRdb processed the 5' RACE reads anew with MiXCR; each CDR3 protein has one entry. This table has a few hundred thousand distinct CDR3 sequences, under 12% appearing once. The CDR3 contains 17 residues. Germline loops: CDR1 SGHDN, CDR2 FVKESK. Trimming cost V 0 bases and J 8 bases; bases outside gene matches: 10. Regarding this clonotype: Its specificity is unknown.

Sequenced: memory T cells sorted from blood. This receptor was identified in a man between 45 and 60 years old in good health. The V and J genes are TRBV14 and TRBJ2-1; 10 positions agree with TRBD2. For the CDR3, the DNA is TGTGCCAGCAGCCAAGATCTACGCCTAGCGGGAGTGGATGAGCAGTTCTTC. Its translation is CASSQDLRLAGVDEQFF.